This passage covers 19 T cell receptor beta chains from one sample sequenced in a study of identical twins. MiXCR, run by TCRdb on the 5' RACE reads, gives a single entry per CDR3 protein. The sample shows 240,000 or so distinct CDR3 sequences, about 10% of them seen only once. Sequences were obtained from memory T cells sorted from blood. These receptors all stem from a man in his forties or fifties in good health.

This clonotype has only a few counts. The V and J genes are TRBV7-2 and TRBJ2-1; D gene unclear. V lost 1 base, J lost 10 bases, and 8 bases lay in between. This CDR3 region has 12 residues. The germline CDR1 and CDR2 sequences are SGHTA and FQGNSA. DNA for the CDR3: TGTGCCAGCAGCTTAGGGTCGCGGGAGCAGTTCTTC. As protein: CASSLGSREQFF.

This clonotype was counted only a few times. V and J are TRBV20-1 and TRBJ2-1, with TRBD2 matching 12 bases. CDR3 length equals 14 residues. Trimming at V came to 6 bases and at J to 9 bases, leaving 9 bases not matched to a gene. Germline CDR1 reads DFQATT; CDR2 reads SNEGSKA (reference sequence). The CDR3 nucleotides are TGCAGTGCCACAACTAGCGGGGGGCAGGGTGAGCAGTTCTTC. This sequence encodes CSATTSGGQGEQFF.

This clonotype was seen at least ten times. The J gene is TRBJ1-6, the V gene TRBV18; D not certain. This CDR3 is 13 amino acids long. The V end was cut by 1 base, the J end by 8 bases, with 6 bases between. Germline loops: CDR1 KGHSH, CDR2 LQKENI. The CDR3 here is CASSPLDYSPLHF. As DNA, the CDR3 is TGTGCCAGCTCACCACTGGATTATTCACCCCTCCACTTT.

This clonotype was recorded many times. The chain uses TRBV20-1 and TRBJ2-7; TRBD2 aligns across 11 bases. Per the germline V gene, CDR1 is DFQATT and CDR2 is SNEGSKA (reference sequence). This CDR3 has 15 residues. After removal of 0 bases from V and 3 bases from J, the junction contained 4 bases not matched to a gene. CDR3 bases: TGCAGTGCTAGAGATAGCGGGAGGGTTGGCTACGAGCAGTACTTC. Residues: CSARDSGRVGYEQYF.

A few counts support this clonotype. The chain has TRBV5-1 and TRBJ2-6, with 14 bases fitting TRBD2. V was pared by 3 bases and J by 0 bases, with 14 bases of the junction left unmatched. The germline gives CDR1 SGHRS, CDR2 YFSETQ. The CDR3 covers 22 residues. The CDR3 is CASSSPGTSGGNLISGANVLTF. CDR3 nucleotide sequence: TGCGCCAGCAGCTCGCCCGGGACTAGCGGGGGAAACCTAATCTCTGGGGCCAACGTCCTGACTTTC.

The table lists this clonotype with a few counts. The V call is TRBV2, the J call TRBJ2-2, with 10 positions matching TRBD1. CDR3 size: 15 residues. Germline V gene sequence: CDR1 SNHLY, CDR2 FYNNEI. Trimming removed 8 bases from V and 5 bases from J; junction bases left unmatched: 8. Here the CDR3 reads CASFRDRGITGELFF. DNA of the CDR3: TGTGCCAGCTTCCGGGACAGGGGAATAACCGGGGAGCTGTTTTTT.

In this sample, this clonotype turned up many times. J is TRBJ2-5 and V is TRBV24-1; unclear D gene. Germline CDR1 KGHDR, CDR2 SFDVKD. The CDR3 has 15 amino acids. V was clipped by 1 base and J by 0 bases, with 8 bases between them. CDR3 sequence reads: CATSDFVVDQETQYF. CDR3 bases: TGTGCCACCAGTGATTTCGTTGTTGACCAAGAGACCCAGTACTTC.

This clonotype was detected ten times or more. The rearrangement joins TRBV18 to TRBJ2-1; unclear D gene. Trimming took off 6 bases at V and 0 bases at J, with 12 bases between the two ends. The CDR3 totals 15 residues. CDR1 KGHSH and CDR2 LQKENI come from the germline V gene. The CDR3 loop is CASSVGINSYNEQFF. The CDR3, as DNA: TGTGCCAGCTCTGTAGGAATTAACTCCTACAATGAGCAGTTCTTC.

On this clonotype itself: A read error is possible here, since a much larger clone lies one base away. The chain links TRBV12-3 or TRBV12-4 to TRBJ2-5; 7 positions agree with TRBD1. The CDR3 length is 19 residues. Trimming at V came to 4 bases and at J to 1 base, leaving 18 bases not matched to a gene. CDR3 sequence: CASSYGDSHTYSFQETQYF. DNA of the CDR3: TGTGCCAGCAGTTATGGGGACAGTCATACGTATTCTTTCCAAGAGACCCAGTACTTC.

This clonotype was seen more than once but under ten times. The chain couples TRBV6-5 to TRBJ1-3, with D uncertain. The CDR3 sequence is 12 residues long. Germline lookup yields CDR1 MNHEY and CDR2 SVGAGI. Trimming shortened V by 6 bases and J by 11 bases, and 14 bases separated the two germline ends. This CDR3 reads CASSQTRGPIYF. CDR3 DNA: TGTGCCAGCAGCCAGACCCGTGGCCCCATATATTTT.

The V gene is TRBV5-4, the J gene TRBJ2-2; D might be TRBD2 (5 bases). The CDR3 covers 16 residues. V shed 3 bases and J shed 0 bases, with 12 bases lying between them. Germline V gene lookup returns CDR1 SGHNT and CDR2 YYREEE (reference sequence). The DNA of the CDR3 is TGTGCCAGCAGCTCCCTGACGGAGGCGAACACCGGGGAGCTGTTTTTT. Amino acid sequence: CASSSLTEANTGELFF.

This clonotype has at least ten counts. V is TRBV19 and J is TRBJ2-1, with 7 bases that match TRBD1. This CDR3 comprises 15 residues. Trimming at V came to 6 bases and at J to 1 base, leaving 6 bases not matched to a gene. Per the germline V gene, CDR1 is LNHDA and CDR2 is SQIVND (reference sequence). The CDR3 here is CASSPTGASYNEQFF. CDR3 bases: TGTGCCAGTAGCCCTACAGGGGCATCCTACAATGAGCAGTTCTTC.

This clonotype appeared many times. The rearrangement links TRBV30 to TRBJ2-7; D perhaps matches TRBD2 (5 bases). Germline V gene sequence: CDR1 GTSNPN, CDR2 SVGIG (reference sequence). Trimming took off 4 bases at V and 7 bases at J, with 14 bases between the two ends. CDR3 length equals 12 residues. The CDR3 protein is CAWNIDYLEQYF. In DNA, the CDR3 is TGTGCCTGGAACATCGACTATTTGGAGCAGTACTTC.

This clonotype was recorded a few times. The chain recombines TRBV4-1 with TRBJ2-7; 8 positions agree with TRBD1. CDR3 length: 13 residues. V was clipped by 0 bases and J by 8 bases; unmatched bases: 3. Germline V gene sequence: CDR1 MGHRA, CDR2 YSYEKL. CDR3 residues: CASSQDQGAKQYF. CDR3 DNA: TGCGCCAGCAGCCAAGATCAGGGGGCGAAGCAGTACTTC.

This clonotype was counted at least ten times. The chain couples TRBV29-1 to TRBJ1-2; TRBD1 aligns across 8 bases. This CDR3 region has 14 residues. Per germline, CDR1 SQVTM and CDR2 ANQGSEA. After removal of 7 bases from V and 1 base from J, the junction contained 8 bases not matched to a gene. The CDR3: CSAGTGTSNYGYTF. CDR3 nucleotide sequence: TGCAGCGCTGGGACAGGAACGAGTAACTATGGCTACACCTTC.

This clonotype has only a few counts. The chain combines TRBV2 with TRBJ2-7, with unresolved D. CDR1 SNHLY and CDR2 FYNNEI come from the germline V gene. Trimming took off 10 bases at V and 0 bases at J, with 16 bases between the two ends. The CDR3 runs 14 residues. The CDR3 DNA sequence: TGTGCCACCAGAAGCGCACTGCTCTCCTACGAGCAGTACTTC. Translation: CATRSALLSYEQYF. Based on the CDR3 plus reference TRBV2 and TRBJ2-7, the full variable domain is EPEVTQTPSHQVTQMGQEVILRCVPISNHLYFYWYRQILGQKVEFLVSFYNNEISEKSEIFDDQFSVERPDGSNFTLKIRSTKLEDSAMYFCATRSALLSYEQYFGPGTRLTVT.

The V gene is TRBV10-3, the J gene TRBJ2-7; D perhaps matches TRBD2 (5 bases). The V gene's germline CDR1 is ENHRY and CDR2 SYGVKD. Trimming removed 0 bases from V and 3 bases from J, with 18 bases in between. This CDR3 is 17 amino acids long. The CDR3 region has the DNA TGTGCCATCAGTGAGTCGATTCGAGGGCTGTCTCACTACGAGCAGTACTTC. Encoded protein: CAISESIRGLSHYEQYF.

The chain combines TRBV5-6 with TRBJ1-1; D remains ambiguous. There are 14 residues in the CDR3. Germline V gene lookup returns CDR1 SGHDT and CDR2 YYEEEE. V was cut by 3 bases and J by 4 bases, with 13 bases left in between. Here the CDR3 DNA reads TGTGCCAGCAGCTGGAGGAAACCAGGCACTGAAGCTTTCTTT. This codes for CASSWRKPGTEAFF.

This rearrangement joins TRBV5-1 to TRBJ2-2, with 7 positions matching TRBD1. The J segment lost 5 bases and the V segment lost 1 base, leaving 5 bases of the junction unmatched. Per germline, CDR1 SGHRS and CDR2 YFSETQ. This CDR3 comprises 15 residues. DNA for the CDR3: TGCGCCAGCAGCTTGACAGGGGTATCGACCGGGGAGCTGTTTTTT. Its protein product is CASSLTGVSTGELFF.